A single T cell receptor beta chain is shown here with its context. This clone's antigen is unknown. No much larger clone exists at a distance of one base, and base qualities are not known. TCRbeta CDR3 regions were amplified from genomic DNA by means of the immunoSEQ Assay, a bias-controlled multiplex PCR. The authors processed their data as follows. The number of nucleated cells in each sample was estimated from the amplification of reference gene primers within the assay. Sequence reads were collapsed and filtered to measure the absolute abundance of every unique TCRbeta CDR3 rearrangement. For each sample, productive Simpson clonality was calculated by taking the square root of Simpson's diversity index across productive rearrangements. This is the immuneACCESS table as TCRdb keeps it, with only in-frame sequences that have V and J called. A part of the clones is gone; compared with another copy, unresolved V genes explain less than half, and the rest is unexplained. For V, J and clone size, that table is used; D and trimming come from the DNA. In this sample the table shows 200,000 to 250,000 clones, around 89% of which occur a single time. Of the sample, about 0.95% is held by the ten largest clones.

This sample was included in a study of blood T cell repertoires in COVID-19 (dated by TCRdb to 2019 to 2021). Looking at the study overall: The collaborator samples originated in the United States, Italy and Spain and spanned the acute and convalescent phases of COVID-19. The prospective study material was composed of cDNA or gDNA derived from T cells, B-cell-depleted T cells, or PBMCs. Deeply sampled blood TCRbeta repertoires from subjects exposed to, actively infected with, or recovered from COVID-19 were included in the dataset. The repertoires were released in a freely available public database meant as a resource for research on the immune response to SARS-CoV-2. The samples were drawn from two sources: the first 160 participants of the ongoing ImmuneRACE study, and 1,254 subjects contributed by 6 global collaborators. Sample metadata almost always included a de-identified subject ID, COVID-19 status, age in years and sex. Where available, HLA class I and class II types were taken from metadata supplied by the sample provider and were not determined by assay-based typing. The full study reports these points: How much clinical and demographic metadata was included differed by source and by participant, and the metadata was provided uncurated.

Clipping removes 6 bases from V and 4 bases from J, with 6 as the unmatched junction base count. Its CDR3 holds 15 amino acids, cysteine through phenylalanine. Only CDR3 DNA is held: 45 bases, read in frame from base 1. CDR1 is given as SGHTA and CDR2 as FQGTGA, both from the germline V gene. In the prospective study, participants were roughly 18 to 90 years old, resided in 24 geographic areas of the United States, and were enrolled through a virtual design. In the prospective study, participants were assigned to cohorts based on the clinical history participants reported in a screening survey and a study questionnaire. Exposed participants were defined as having been in contact with someone with a PCR-confirmed or clinician-diagnosed COVID-19 case within 2 weeks of study entry. In the prospective study, whole blood, serum and a nasopharyngeal or oropharyngeal swab were collected from each participant by mobile phlebotomists. Additional blood draws and questionnaires over an approximately 2-month period could optionally be provided by prospective study participants. Before DNA extraction, blood samples from the prospective study were shipped at room temperature or frozen.

Recombination linked TRBV7-3 to TRBJ2-1; 10 central bases correspond to TRBD2. The sequenced sample consisted of PBMCs or T cells enriched from blood (not recorded which). This receptor was obtained from a man aged 50 to 60 who had been exposed to COVID-19. The nucleotide sequence is given as TGTGCCAGCAGGATAGCGGGAGGACCGTACAATGAGCAGTTCTTC. It codes for CASRIAGGPYNEQFF. With the rest looked up from the reference TRBV7-3 and TRBJ2-1 genes rather than sequenced, the full variable domain is GAGVSQTPSNKVTEKGKYVELRCDPISGHTALYWYRQSLGQGPEFLIYFQGTGAADDSGLPNDRFFAVRPEGSVSTLKIQRTERGDSAVYLCASRIAGGPYNEQFFGPGTRLTVL.